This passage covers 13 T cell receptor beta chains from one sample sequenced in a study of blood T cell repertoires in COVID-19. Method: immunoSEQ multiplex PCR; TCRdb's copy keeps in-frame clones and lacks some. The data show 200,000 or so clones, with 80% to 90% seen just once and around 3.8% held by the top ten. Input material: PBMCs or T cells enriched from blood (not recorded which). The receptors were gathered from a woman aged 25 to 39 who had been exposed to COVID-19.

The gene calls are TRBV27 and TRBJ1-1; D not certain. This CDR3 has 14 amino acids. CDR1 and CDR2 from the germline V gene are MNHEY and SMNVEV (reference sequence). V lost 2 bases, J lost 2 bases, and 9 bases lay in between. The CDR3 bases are TGTGCCAGCAGTTTAGCCGAGGCTAACACTGAAGCTTTCTTT. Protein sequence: CASSLAEANTEAFF.

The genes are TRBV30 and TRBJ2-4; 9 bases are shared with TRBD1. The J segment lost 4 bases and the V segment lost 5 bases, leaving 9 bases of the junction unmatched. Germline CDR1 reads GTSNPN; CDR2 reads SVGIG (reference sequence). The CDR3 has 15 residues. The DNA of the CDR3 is TGTGCCTGGGGATCGCACAGGGGGCCAAAAAACATTCAGTACTTC. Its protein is CAWGSHRGPKNIQYF.

Written as DNA, the CDR3 is TGCGCCAGCAGCTTGGCAGGGTCCGGCGGCTACACCTTC. Translated: CASSLAGSGGYTF. The chain employs TRBV5-1 and TRBJ1-2, with a weak D call TRBD1 (5 bases). Germline-derived CDR1 and CDR2 are SGHRS and YFSETQ. Trimming took 0 bases from V and 8 from J, leaving 11 bases between them. The CDR3 loop spans 13 amino acids.

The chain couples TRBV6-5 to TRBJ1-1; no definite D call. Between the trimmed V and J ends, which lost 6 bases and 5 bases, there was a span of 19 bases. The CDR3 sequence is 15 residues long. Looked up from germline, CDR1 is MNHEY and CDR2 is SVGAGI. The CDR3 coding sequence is TGTGCCAGCAGGGGTCTCGGAGGGCCGGGGACTGAAGCTTTCTTT. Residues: CASRGLGGPGTEAFF.

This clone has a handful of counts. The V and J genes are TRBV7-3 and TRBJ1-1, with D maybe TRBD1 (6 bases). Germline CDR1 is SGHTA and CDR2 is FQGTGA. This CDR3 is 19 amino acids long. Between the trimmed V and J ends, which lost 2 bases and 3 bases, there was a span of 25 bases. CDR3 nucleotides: TGTGCCAGCAGCTTAGCGTTGGAGTATATGGAAGGGGGTGACACTGAAGCTTTCTTT. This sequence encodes CASSLALEYMEGGDTEAFF.

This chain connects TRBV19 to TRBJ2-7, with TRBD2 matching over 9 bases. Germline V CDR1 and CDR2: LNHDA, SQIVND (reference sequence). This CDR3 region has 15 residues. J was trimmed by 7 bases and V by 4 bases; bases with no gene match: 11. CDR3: CASSRRAGGAWEQYF. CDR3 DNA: TGTGCCAGTAGTAGGCGGGCGGGAGGGGCCTGGGAGCAGTACTTC.

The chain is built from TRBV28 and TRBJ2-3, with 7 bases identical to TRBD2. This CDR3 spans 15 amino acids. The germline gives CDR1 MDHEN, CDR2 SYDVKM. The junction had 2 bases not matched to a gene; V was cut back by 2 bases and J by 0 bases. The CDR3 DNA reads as TGTGCCAGCAGTTTACTAGCGGCTAGCACAGATACGCAGTATTTT. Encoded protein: CASSLLAASTDTQYF.

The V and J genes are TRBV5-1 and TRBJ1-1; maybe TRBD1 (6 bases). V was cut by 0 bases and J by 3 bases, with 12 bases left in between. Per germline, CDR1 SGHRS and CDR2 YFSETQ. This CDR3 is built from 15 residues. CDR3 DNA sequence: TGCGCCAGCAGCTTGGTCAGGGGAAGGGACACTGAAGCTTTCTTT. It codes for CASSLVRGRDTEAFF. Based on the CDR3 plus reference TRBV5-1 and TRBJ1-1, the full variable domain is KAGVTQTPRYLIKTRGQQVTLSCSPISGHRSVSWYQQTPGQGLQFLFEYFSETQRNKGNFPGRFSGRQFSNSRSEMNVSTLELGDSALYLCASSLVRGRDTEAFFGQGTRLTVV.

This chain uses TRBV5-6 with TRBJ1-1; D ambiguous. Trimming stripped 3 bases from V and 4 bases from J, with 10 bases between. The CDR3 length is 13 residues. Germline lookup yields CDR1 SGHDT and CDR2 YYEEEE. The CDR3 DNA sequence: TGTGCCAGCAGCTCAACGAGGATCACTGAAGCTTTCTTT. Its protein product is CASSSTRITEAFF.

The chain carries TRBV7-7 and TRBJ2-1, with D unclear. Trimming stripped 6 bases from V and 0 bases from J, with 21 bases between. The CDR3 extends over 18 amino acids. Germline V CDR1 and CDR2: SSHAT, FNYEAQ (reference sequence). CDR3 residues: CASSPSFSSSSSYNEQFF. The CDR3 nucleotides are TGTGCCAGCAGTCCATCTTTCAGCTCTTCTAGCTCCTACAATGAGCAGTTCTTC.

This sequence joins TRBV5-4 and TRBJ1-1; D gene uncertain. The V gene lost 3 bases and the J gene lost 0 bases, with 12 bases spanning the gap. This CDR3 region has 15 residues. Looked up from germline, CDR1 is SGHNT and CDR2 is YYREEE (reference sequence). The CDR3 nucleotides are TGTGCCAGCAGCTCAAAGACGGAGTTGAACACTGAAGCTTTCTTT. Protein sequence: CASSSKTELNTEAFF. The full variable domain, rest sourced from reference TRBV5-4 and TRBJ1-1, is ETGVTQSPTHLIKTRGQQVTLRCSSQSGHNTVSWYQQALGQGPQFIFQYYREEENGRGNFPPRFSGLQFPNYSSELNVNALELDDSALYLCASSSKTELNTEAFFGQGTRLTVV.

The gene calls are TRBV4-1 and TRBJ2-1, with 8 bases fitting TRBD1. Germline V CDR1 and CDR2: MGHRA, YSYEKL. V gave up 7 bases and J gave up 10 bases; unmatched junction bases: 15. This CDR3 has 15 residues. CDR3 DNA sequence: TGCGCCAGCACTCACGGCGGGACAGGTTTCAGGGAGCAGTTCTTC. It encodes CASTHGGTGFREQFF.

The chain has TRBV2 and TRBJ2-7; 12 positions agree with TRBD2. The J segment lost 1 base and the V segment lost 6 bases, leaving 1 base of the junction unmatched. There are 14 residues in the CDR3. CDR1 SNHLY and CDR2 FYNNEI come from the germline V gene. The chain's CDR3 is CASRGLAGSYEQYF. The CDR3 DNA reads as TGTGCCAGCAGGGGACTAGCGGGTTCCTACGAGCAGTACTTC.